The clone carrying this TCR beta chain has ten or more counts. Its matching antigen is unknown. The sample belongs to a study of T cells in Graves' hyperthyroidism and ophthalmopathy. The V gene's germline CDR1 is MDHEN and CDR2 SYDVKM. The length of the CDR3 is 17 residues. V lost 6 bases to trimming and J lost 0 bases, with 20 bases between them. Study results and caveats: Most clonotypes expanded in thyroid above 0.001 were likewise present in blood.

Researchers took RNA transcripts and amplified the TCR beta CDR3 regions from them. Carried out on the TCR CDR3, a first-round RT-PCR used the HTBI primer set. TCRdb itself ran the multiplex PCR reads through MiXCR, one entry per CDR3 protein. The table lists 600,000 or so distinct CDR3 sequences, roughly 15% of them singletons. Each ophthalmopathy patient scored at least 3 on the Clinical Activity Score and at least 4 on NOSPECS grade, with duration under 3 months. Uncontrolled infection, other autoimmune disease, pregnancy or lactation excluded patients. Extraction of PBMCs used roughly 9.4 ml of fresh peripheral blood.

The chain links TRBV28 to TRBJ1-2, with D possibly matching TRBD1 (5 bases). Sequenced material: blood. The receptor comes from a woman in her forties or fifties with Graves' ophthalmopathy. CDR3 coding DNA: TGTGCCAGCAGGTTCCCCCCTCTCACAGGTCCTAACTATGGCTACACCTTC. This translates into CASRFPPLTGPNYGYTF.